The text below deals with one TCR beta chain. The entry originates in a study of OX40 agonist ivuxolimab in advanced cancers. With 4 bases clipped from V and 2 bases from J, the junction kept 9 bases outside the gene matches. The CDR3 sequence is 17 residues long. CDR1 and CDR2 from the germline V gene are SGHDT and YYEEEE. Assay: immunoSEQ multiplex PCR; the TCRdb copy retains only in-frame clones and omits some. The sample shows around 140,000 clones, 90% of them seen only once. The receptor was derived from an adult with an advanced solid tumor such as melanoma, head and neck, liver or kidney cancer. The chain carries TRBV5-6 and TRBJ1-5; TRBD1 agrees at 10 bases. The sample here was CD4+ or CD8+ T cells sorted from blood, taken in a trial of the OX40 agonist ivuxolimab. DNA of the CDR3: TGTGCCAGCAGCGTTAGGACAGGGGGTAGGGGCAATCAGCCCCAGCATTTT. Its translation: CASSVRTGGRGNQPQHF.